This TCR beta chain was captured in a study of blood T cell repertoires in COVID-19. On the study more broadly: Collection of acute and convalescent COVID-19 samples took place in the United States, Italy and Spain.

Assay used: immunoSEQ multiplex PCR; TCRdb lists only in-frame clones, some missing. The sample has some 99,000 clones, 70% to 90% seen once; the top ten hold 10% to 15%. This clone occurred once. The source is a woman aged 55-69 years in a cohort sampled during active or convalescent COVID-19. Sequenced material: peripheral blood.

CDR3 sequence: CAWETGGVGYTF. CDR3 bases: TGTGCCTGGGAGACAGGGGGCGTCGGCTACACCTTC. The genes are TRBV30 and TRBJ1-2, with 10 positions matching TRBD1. This CDR3 spans 12 amino acids. J was trimmed by 8 bases and V by 5 bases; bases with no gene match: 5. Germline CDR1 GTSNPN, CDR2 SVGIG (reference sequence).